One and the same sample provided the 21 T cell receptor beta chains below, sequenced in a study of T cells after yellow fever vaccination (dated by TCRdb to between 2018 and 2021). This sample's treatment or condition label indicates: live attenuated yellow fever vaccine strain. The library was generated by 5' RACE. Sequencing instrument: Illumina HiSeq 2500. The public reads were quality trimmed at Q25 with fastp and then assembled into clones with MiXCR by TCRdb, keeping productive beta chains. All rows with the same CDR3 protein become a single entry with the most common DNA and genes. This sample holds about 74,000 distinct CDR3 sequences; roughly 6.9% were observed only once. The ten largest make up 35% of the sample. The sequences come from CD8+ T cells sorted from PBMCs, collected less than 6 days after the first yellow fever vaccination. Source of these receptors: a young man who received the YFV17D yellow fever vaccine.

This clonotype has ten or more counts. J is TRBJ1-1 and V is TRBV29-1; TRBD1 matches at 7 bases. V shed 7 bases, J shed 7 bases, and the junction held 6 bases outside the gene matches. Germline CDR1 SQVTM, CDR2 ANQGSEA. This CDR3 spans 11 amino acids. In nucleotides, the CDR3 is TGCAGCGGCCTGACAGGGCTTGAAGCTTTCTTT. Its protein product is CSGLTGLEAFF.

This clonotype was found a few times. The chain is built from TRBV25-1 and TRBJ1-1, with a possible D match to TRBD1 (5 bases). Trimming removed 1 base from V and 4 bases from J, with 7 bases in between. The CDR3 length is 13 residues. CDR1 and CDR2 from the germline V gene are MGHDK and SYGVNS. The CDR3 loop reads CASSELGGTEAFF. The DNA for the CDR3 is TGTGCCAGCAGTGAATTGGGGGGCACTGAAGCTTTCTTT.

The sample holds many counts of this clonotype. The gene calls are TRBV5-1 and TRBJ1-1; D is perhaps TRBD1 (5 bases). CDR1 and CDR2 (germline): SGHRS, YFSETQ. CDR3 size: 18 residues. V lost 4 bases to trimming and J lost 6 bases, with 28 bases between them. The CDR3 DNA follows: TGCGCCAGCAGCCCAACCGGGACGGCGGACGGTCTTACCCCTGAAGCTTTCTTT. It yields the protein CASSPTGTADGLTPEAFF.

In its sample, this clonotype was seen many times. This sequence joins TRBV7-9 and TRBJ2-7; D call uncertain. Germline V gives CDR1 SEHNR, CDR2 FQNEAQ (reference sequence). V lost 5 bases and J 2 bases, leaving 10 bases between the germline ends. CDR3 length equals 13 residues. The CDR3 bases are TGTGCCAGCAGCAAGAAAGGGACCTACGAGCAGTACGTC. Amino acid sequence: CASSKKGTYEQYV.

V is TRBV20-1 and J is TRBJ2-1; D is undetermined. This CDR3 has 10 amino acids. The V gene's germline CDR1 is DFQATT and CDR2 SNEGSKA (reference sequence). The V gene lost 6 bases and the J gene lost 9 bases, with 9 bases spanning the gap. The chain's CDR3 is CSAPFGEQFF. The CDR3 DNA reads TGCAGTGCGCCCTTCGGTGAGCAGTTCTTC.

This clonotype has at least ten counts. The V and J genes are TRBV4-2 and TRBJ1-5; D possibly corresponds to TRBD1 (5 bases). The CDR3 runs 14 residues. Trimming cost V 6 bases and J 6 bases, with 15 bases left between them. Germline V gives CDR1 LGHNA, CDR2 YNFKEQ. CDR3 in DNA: TGTGCCAGCAGGGAGACAGTATGGGGTCAGCCCCAGCATTTT. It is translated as CASRETVWGQPQHF.

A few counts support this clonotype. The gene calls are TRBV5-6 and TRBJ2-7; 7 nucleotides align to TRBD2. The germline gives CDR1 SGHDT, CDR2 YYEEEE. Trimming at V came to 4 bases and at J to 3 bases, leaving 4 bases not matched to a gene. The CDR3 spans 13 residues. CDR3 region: CASSRRDYYEQYV. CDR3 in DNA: TGTGCCAGCAGCCGCCGGGACTACTACGAGCAGTACGTC.

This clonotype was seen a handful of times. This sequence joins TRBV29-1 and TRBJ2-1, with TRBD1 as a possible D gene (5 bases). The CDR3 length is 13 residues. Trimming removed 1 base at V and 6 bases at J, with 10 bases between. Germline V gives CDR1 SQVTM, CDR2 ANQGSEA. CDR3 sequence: CSVEATTGNEQFF. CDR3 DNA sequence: TGCAGCGTTGAAGCGACCACAGGCAATGAGCAGTTCTTC.

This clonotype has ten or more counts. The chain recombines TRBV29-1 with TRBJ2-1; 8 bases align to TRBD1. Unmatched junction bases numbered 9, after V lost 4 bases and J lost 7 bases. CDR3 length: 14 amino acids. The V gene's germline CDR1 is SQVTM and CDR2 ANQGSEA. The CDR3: CSVGARGHKNEQFF. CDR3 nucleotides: TGCAGCGTTGGAGCCAGGGGGCACAAAAATGAGCAGTTCTTC.

CDR3 loop: CASSQPGQGAIPEAFF. CDR3 in DNA: TGTGCCAGCAGTCAACCGGGCCAGGGAGCAATCCCTGAAGCTTTCTTT. This chain connects TRBV6-2 or TRBV6-3 to TRBJ1-1; perhaps TRBD1 as D (5 bases). Trimming stripped 5 bases from V and 6 bases from J, with 22 bases between. This CDR3 has 16 residues. CDR1 is MNHEY and CDR2 is SVGEGT in the germline V gene.

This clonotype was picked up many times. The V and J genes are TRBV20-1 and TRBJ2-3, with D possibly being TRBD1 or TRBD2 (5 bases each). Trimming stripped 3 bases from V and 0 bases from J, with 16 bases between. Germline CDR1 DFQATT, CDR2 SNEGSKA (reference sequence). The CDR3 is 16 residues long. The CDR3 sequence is CSASQPFRESTDTQYF. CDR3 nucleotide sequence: TGCAGTGCTAGTCAACCCTTCAGGGAGAGCACAGATACGCAGTATTTT.

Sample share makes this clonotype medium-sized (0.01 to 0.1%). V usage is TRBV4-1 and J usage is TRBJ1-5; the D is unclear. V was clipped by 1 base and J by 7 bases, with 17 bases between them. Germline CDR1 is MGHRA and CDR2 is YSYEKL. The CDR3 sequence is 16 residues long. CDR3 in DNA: TGCGCCAGCAGCCAAGGAGCTTACCGTTGGGAGCAGCCCCAGCATTTT. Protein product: CASSQGAYRWEQPQHF.

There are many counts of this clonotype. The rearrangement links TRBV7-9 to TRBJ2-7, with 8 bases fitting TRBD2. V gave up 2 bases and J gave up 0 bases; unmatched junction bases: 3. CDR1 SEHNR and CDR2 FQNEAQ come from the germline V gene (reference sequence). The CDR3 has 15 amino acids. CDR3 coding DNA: TGTGCCAGCAGCTTACTAGCGGGTCCCTCCTACGAGCAGTACGTC. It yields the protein CASSLLAGPSYEQYV.

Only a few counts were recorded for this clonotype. The CDR3: CSAPGQGSGYTF. CDR3 coding DNA: TGCAGCGCCCCTGGACAGGGATCCGGCTACACCTTC. The chain has TRBV29-1 and TRBJ1-2, with 8 bases identical to TRBD1. The CDR3 loop spans 12 amino acids. The germline gives CDR1 SQVTM, CDR2 ANQGSEA. V dropped 7 bases and J dropped 8; count of bases not matched to a gene: 9.

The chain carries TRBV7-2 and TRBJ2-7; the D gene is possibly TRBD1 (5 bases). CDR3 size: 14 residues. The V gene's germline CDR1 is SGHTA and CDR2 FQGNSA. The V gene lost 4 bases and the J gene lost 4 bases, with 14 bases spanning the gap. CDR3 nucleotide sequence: TGTGCCAGCAGCTCCAGGGATTCCAGGTACGAGCAGTACTTC. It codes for CASSSRDSRYEQYF.

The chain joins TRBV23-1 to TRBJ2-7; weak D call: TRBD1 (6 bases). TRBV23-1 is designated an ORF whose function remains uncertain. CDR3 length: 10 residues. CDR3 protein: CAGAGAEQYV. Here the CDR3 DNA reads TGCGCTGGGGCAGGGGCCGAGCAGTACGTC.

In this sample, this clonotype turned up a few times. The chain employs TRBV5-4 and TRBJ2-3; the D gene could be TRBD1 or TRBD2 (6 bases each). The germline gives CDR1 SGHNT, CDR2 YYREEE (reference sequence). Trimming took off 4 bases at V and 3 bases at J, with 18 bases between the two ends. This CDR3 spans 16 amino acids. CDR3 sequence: CASSHEEGGATDTQYF. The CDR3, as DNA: TGTGCCAGCAGCCACGAGGAGGGGGGAGCGACAGATACGCAGTATTTT.

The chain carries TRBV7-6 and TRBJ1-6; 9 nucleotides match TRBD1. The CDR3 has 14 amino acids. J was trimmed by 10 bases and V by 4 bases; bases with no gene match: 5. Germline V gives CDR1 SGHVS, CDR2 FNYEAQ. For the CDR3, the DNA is TGTGCCAGCAGCTCGGACAGGGGCATGTCACCCCTCCACTTT. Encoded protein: CASSSDRGMSPLHF.

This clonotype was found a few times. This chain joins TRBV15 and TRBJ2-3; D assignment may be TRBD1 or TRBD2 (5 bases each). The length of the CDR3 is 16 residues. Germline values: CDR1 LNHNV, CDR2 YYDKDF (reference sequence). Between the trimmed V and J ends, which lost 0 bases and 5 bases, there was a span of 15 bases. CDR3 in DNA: TGTGCCACCAGCAGAGAGCGTTGGGGACGGCAAGATACGCAGTATTTT. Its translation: CATSRERWGRQDTQYF.

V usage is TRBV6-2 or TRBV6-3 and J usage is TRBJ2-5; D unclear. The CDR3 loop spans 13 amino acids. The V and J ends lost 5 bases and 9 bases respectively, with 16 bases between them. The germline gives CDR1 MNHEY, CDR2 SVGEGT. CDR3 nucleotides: TGTGCCAGCAGTCCCGGTTTCAAAGTGGCCCAGTACTTC. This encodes CASSPGFKVAQYF.

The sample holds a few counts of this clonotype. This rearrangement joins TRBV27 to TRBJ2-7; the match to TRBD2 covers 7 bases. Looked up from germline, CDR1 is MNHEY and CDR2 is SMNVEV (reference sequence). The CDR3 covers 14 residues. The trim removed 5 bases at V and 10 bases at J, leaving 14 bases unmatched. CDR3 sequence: CASSKVGGTRCQYF. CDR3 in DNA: TGTGCCAGCAGTAAGGTCGGGGGGACCCGATGCCAGTACTTC.